This T cell receptor beta chain was captured in a study of T-cell reconstitution after alpha-beta-depleted transplantation in children. Study-wide results and caveats: Expanded clones from the graft, numbering several hundred, reportedly supplied alpha-beta T cells about two months after transplant. Where some patients showed high TCRbeta diversity at day 60, it came from recipient T cells and thymic progenitors that had survived. Among T cells one year after transplant, newly produced cells accounted for most counts and diversity.

Note on this clonotype: Its specificity is not known.

This CDR3 has 15 amino acids. Germline loops: CDR1 LNHDA, CDR2 SQIVND (reference sequence). The V and J ends lost 3 bases and 4 bases respectively, with 15 bases between them. The library targeted TCRbeta and was prepared with unique molecular identifiers. Each CDR3 protein is one row after TCRdb ran MiXCR on the PCR reads. The table lists around 270,000 distinct CDR3 sequences, over 7.5% of them singletons. The material was peripheral blood, obtained 360 days after TCRalphabeta/CD19-depleted stem cell transplant. The chain carries TRBV19 and TRBJ1-1; D uncertain. This sequence was found in a female patient between 2 and 15 years old who had a stem cell transplant for Fanconi anemia, so the T cells may come from the graft donor. For the CDR3, the DNA is TGTGCCAGTAGTATTCTTCCTCTCGAAGGCACTGAAGCTTTCTTT. Its protein product is CASSILPLEGTEAFF. The variable domain in full, with the rest retrieved from reference TRBV19 and TRBJ1-1, is DGGITQSPKYLFRKEGQNVTLSCEQNLNHDAMYWYRQDPGQGLRLIYYSQIVNDFQKGDIAEGYSVSREKKESFPLTVTSAQKNPTAFYLCASSILPLEGTEAFFGQGTRLTVV.